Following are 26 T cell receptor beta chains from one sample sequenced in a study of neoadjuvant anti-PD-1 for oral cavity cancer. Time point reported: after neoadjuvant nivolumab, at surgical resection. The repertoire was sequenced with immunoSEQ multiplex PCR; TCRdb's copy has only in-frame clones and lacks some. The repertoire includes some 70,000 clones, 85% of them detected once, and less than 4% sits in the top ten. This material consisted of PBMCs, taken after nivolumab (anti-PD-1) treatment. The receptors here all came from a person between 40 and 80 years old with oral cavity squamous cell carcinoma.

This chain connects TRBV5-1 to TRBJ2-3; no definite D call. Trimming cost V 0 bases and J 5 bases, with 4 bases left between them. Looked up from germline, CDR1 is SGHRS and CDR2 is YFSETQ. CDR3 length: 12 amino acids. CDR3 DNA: TGCGCCAGCAGCTTGGAGGGAGATACGCAGTATTTT. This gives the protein CASSLEGDTQYF.

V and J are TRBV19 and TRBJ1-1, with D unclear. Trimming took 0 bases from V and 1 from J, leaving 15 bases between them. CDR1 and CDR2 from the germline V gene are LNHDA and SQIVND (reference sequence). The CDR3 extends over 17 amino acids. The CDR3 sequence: CASSIEFSRRRNTEAFF. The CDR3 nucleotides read TGTGCCAGTAGTATAGAATTCAGTCGGCGGCGGAACACTGAAGCTTTCTTT.

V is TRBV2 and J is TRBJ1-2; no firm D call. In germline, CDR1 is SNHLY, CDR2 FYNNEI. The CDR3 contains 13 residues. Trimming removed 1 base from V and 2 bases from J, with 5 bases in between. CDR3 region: CASSEGPNYGYTF. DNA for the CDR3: TGTGCCAGCAGTGAAGGACCGAACTATGGCTACACCTTC.

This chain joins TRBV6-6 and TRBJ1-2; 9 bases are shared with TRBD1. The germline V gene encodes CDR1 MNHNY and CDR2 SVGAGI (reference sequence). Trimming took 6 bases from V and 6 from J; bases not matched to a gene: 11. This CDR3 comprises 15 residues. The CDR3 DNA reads TGTGCCAGCAGCCCTACACAGGGGGCGGGTGATGGCTACACCTTC. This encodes CASSPTQGAGDGYTF.

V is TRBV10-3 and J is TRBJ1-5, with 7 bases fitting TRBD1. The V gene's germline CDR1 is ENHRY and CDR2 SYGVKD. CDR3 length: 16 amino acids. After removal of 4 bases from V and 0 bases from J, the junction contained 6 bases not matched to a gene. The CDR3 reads CAISAGQDYSNQPQHF. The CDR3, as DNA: TGTGCCATCAGTGCCGGACAGGACTATAGCAATCAGCCCCAGCATTTT.

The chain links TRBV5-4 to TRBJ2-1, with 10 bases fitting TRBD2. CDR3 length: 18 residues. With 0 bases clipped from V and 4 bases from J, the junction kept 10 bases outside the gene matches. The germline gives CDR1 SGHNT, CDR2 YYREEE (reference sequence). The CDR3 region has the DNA TGTGCCAGCAGCTTGGGATTTATAGGGACTAGCGTGTACAATGAGCAGTTCTTC. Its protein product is CASSLGFIGTSVYNEQFF.

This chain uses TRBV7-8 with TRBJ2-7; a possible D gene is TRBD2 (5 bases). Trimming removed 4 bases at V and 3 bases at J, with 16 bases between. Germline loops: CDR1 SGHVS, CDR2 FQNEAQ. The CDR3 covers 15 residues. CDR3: CASSSRRPSGYEQYF. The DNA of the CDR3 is TGTGCCAGCAGCTCACGGCGCCCAAGCGGCTACGAGCAGTACTTC.

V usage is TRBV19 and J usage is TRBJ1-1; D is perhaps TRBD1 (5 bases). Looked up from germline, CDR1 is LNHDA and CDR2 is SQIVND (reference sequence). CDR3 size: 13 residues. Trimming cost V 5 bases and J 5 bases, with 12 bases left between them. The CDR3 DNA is TGTGCCAGTAGTCAAACCAGGGATACTGAAGCTTTCTTT. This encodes CASSQTRDTEAFF.

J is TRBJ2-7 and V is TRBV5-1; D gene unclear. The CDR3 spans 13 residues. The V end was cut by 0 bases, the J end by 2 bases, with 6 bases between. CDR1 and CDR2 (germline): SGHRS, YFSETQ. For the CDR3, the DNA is TGCGCCAGCAGCTTGGACCGAACCTACGAGCAGTACTTC. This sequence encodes CASSLDRTYEQYF.

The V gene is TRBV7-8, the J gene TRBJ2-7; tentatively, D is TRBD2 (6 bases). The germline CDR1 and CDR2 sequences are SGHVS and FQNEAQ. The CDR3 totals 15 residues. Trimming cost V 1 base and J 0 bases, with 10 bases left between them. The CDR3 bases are TGTGCCAGCAGCTTAGTGGGGGGAGGCTCCTACGAGCAGTACTTC. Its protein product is CASSLVGGGSYEQYF. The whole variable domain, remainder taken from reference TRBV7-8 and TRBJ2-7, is GAGVSQSPRYKVAKRGQDVALRCDPISGHVSLFWYQQALGQGPEFLTYFQNEAQLDKSGLPSDRFFAERPEGSVSTLKIQRTQQEDSAVYLCASSLVGGGSYEQYFGPGTRLTVT.

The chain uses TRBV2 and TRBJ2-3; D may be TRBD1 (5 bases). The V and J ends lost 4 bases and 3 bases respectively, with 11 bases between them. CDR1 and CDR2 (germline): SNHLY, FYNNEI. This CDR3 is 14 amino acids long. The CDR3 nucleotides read TGTGCCAGCAGTGCTCAGGGCCCGACAGATACGCAGTATTTT. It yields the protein CASSAQGPTDTQYF. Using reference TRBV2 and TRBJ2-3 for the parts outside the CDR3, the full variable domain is EPEVTQTPSHQVTQMGQEVILRCVPISNHLYFYWYRQILGQKVEFLVSFYNNEISEKSEIFDDQFSVERPDGSNFTLKIRSTKLEDSAMYFCASSAQGPTDTQYFGPGTRLTVL.

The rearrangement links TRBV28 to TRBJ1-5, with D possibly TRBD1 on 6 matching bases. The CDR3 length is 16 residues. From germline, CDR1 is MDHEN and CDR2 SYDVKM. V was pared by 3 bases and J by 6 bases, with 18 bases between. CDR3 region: CASSLDLGGAVQPQHF. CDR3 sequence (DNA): TGTGCCAGCAGTTTGGATTTAGGGGGGGCGGTTCAGCCCCAGCATTTT.

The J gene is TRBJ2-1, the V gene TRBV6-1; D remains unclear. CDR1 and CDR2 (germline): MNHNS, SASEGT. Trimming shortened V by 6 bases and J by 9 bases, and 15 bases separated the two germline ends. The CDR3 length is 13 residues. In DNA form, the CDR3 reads TGTGCCAGCAGAAGCATCTCCGGCGGTGAGCAGTTCTTC. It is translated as CASRSISGGEQFF.

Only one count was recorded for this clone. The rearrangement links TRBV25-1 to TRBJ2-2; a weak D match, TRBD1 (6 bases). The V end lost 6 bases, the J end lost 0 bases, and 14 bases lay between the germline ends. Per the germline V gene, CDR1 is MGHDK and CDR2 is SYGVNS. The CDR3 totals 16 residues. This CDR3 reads CASRASGTTNTGELFF. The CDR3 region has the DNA TGTGCCAGCAGGGCGTCCGGGACAACGAACACCGGGGAGCTGTTTTTT.

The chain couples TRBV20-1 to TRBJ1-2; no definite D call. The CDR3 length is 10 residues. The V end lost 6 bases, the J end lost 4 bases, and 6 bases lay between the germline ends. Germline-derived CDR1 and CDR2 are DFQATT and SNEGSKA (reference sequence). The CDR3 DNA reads TGCAGTGCAATTTTCTATGGCTACACCTTC. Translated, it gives CSAIFYGYTF.

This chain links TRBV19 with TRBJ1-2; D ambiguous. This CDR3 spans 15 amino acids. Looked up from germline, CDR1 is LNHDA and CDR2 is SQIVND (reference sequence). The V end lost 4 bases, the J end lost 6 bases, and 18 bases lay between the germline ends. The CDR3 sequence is CASSTPTAPYNGYTF. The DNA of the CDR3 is TGTGCCAGTAGTACACCGACTGCTCCCTATAATGGCTACACCTTC. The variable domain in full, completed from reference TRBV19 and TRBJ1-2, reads DGGITQSPKYLFRKEGQNVTLSCEQNLNHDAMYWYRQDPGQGLRLIYYSQIVNDFQKGDIAEGYSVSREKKESFPLTVTSAQKNPTAFYLCASSTPTAPYNGYTFGSGTRLTVV.

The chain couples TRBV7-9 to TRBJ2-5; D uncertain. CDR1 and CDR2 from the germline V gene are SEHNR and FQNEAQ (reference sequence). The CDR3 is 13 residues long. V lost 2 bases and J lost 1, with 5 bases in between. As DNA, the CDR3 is TGTGCCAGCAGCTTACCACCCCAAGAGACCCAGTACTTC. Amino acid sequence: CASSLPPQETQYF.

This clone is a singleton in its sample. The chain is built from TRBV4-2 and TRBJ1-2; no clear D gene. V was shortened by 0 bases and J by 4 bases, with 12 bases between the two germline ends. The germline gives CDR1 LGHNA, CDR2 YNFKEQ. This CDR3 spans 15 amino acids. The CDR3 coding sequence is TGTGCCAGCAGCCAAGATCTAAACCCCAGCTATGGCTACACCTTC. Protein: CASSQDLNPSYGYTF.

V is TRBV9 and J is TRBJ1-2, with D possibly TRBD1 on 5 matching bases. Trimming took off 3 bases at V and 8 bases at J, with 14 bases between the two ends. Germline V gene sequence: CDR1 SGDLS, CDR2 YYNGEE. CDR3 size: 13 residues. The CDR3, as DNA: TGTGCCAGCAGCGCGGGGACCCCATGGGGCTACACCTTC. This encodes CASSAGTPWGYTF.

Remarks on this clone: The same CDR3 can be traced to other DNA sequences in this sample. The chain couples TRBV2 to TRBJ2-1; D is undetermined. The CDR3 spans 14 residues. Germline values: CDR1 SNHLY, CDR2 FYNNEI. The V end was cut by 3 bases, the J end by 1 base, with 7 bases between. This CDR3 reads CASSDRGSYNEQFF. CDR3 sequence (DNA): TGTGCCAGCAGTGACCGTGGTTCCTACAATGAGCAGTTCTTC.

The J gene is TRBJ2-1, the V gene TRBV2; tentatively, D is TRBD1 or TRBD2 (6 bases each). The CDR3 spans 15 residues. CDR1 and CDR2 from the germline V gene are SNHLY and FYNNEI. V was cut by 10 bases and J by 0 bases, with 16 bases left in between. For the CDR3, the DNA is TGTGCCACCCAAGGGGGGAGGAGCTCCTACAATGAGCAGTTCTTC. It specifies CATQGGRSSYNEQFF.

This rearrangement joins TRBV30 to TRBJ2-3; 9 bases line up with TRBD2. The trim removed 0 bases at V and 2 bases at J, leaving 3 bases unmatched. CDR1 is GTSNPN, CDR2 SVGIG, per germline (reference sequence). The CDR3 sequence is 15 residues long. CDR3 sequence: CAWSVGGRATDTQYF. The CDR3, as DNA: TGTGCCTGGAGTGTAGGCGGGAGGGCCACAGATACGCAGTATTTT.

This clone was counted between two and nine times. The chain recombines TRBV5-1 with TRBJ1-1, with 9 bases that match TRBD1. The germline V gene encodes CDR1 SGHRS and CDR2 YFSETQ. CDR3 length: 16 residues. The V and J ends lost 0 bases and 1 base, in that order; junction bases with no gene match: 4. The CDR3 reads CASSLGGQGTNTEAFF. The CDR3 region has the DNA TGCGCCAGCAGCTTGGGTGGACAGGGGACGAACACTGAAGCTTTCTTT. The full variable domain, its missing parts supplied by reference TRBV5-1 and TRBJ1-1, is KAGVTQTPRYLIKTRGQQVTLSCSPISGHRSVSWYQQTPGQGLQFLFEYFSETQRNKGNFPGRFSGRQFSNSRSEMNVSTLELGDSALYLCASSLGGQGTNTEAFFGQGTRLTVV.

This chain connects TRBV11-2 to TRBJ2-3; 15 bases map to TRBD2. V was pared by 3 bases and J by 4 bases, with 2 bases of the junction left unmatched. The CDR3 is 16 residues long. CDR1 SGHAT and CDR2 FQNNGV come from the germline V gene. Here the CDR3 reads CASSFGLAGGADTQYF. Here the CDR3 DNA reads TGTGCCAGCAGCTTTGGACTAGCGGGAGGGGCAGATACGCAGTATTTT.

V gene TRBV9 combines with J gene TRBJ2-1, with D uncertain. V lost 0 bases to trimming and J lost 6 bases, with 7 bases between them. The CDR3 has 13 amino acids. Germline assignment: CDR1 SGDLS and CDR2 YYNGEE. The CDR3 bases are TGTGCCAGCAGCGTAGGGCCTGGCAATGAGCAGTTCTTC. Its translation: CASSVGPGNEQFF. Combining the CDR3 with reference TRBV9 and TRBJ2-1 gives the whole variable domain DSGVTQTPKHLITATGQRVTLRCSPRSGDLSVYWYQQSLDQGLQFLIQYYNGEERAKGNILERFSAQQFPDLHSELNLSSLELGDSALYFCASSVGPGNEQFFGPGTRLTVL.

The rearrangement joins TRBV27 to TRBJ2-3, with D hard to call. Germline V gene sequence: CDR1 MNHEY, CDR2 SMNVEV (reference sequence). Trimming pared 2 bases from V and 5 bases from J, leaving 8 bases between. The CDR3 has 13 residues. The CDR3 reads CASSLRLGDTQYF. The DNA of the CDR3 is TGTGCCAGCAGTTTAAGACTGGGAGATACGCAGTATTTT.